This TCR beta chain derives from a study of T cell responses to AZD1222 COVID-19 vaccine. Sequenced by immunoSEQ multiplex PCR; TCRdb stores in-frame clones only, minus some. The sample has about 210,000 clones, 85% to 95% seen once. There are 17 residues in the CDR3. CDR1 SGHTS and CDR2 YDEGEE come from the germline V gene. The V and J ends lost 4 bases and 1 base, in that order; junction bases with no gene match: 4. Findings of the study overall: Close to half of spike-specific TCRs reportedly recognize unmutated variant regions. Among those given AZD1222, only five to seven were seropositive at baseline.

This clone appeared once. Its antigen is not known. Sequencing was performed on peripheral blood, taken on day 0 of AZD1222 vaccination. This receptor was identified in an adult in good health. The V gene is TRBV5-8, the J gene TRBJ2-5; 16 bases are a match to TRBD2. The CDR3 region has the DNA TGTGCCAGCAGCCCCGGGACTAGCGGGGGGGTCCAAGAGACCCAGTACTTC. Its protein product is CASSPGTSGGVQETQYF.